The rows below give T cell receptor beta chains drawn from one sample of a study of control samples from healthy donors and cancer patients. Using immunoSEQ multiplex PCR, the repertoire was profiled, and TCRdb retains in-frame clones only, with some absent. The data show about 92,000 clones, 82% seen once. Sequencing was carried out using blood. The origin of the receptors is a woman aged 55-69 years in good health. CDR3s include the opening cysteine and the closing phenylalanine or tryptophan. A D gene is named only where the DNA matches it firmly. Expanded clones are given a class, and other clones once, few, many or no size at all.

>once|NA|TRBV19|TRBJ2-1
CASSMGGVSEQFF
TGTGCCAGTAGTATGGGCGGGGTTTCTGAGCAGTTCTTC
>NA|NA|TRBV6-5|TRBJ1-1
CASSYSRTANTEAFF
TGTGCCAGCAGTTACTCCAGGACAGCTAACACTGAAGCTTTCTTT
>NA|NA|TRBV3-1/TRBV3-2|TRBJ2-7
CASSPRGAPYEQYF
TGTGCCAGCAGCCCCAGAGGGGCCCCCTACGAGCAGTACTTC
>NA|TRBD2|TRBV3-1/TRBV3-2|TRBJ2-1
CASRGTSGGSSSYNEQFF
TGTGCCAGCAGGGGGACTAGCGGGGGATCAAGCTCCTACAATGAGCAGTTCTTC
>NA|TRBD2|TRBV2|TRBJ2-2
CAYSGLAGHTGELFF
TGTGCCTACTCTGGACTAGCGGGTCACACCGGGGAGCTGTTTTTT
>NA|NA|TRBV21-1|TRBJ2-2
CASINAANTGELFF
TGTGCCAGCATCAACGCCGCGAACACCGGGGAGCTGTTTTTT
>once|TRBD2|TRBV11-3|TRBJ2-7
CASSLESSASGCSYEQYF
TGTGCCAGCAGCTTAGAATCTTCGGCTAGCGGTTGCTCCTACGAGCAGTACTTC
>NA|NA|TRBV4-1|TRBJ1-5
CASSQEQSSNQPQHF
TGCGCCAGCAGCCAAGAGCAGAGTAGCAATCAGCCCCAGCATTTT
>NA|NA|TRBV6-5|TRBJ1-5
CASSPDRSNQPQHF
TGTGCCAGCAGCCCGGACAGAAGCAATCAGCCCCAGCATTTT
>many|NA|TRBV4-3|TRBJ2-7
CASSQEGGTYEQYF
TGCGCCAGCAGCCAAGAGGGCGGGACCTACGAGCAGTACTTC
>few|TRBD1|TRBV6-6|TRBJ1-2
CASRWTGKDGYTF
TGTGCCAGCAGATGGACAGGGAAGGATGGCTACACCTTC
>NA|TRBD1|TRBV19|TRBJ2-7
CASSIVQGATYEQYF
TGTGCCAGTAGTATCGTTCAGGGGGCCACCTACGAGCAGTACTTC
>NA|NA|TRBV18|TRBJ1-1
CASSAGVLRTEAFF
TGTGCCAGCTCTGCGGGGGTGCTCAGAACTGAAGCTTTCTTT
>NA|NA|TRBV9|TRBJ1-4
CASSVGLSAYATNEKLFF
TGTGCCAGCAGCGTAGGGCTGAGTGCCTACGCAACTAATGAAAAACTGTTTTTT